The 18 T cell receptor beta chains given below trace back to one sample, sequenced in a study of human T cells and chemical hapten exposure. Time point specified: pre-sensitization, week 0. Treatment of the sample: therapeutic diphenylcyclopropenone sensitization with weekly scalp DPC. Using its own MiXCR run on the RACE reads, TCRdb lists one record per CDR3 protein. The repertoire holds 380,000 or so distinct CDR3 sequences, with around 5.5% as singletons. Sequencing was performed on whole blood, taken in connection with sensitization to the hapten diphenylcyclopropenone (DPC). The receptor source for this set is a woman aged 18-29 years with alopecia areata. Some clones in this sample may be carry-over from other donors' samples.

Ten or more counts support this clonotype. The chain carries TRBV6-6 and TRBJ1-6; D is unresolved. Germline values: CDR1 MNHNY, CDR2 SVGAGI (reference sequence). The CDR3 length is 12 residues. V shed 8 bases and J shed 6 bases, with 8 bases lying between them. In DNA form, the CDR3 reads TGTGCCAGCCGAGGGTTTAATTCACCCCTCCACTTT. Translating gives CASRGFNSPLHF.

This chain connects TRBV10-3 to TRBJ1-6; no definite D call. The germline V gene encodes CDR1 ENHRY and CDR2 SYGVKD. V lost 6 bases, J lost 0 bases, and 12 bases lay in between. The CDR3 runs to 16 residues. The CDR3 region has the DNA TGTGCCATCAGGGCAGGAACAAGCTCCTATAATTCACCCCTCCACTTT. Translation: CAIRAGTSSYNSPLHF.

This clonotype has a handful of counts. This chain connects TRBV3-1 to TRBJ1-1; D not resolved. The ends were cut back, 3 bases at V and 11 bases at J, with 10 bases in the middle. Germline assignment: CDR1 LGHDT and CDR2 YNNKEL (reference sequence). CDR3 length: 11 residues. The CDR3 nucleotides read TGTGCCAGCAGCCAGTATGAACGGGCTTTCTTT. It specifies CASSQYERAFF.

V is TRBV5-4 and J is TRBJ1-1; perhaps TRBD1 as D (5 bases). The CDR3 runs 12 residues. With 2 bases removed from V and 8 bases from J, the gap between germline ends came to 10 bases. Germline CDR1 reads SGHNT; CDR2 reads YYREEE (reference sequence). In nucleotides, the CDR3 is TGTGCCAGCAGCTTCCCGGGGGGGGAAGCTTTCTTT. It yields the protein CASSFPGGEAFF.

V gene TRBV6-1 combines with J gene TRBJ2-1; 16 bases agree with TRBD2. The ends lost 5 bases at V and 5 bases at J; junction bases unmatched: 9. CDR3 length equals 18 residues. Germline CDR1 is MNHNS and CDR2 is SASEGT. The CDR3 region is CASSPVPGLAGGNNEQFF. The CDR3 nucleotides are TGTGCCAGCAGTCCAGTCCCGGGACTAGCGGGGGGGAACAATGAGCAGTTCTTC.

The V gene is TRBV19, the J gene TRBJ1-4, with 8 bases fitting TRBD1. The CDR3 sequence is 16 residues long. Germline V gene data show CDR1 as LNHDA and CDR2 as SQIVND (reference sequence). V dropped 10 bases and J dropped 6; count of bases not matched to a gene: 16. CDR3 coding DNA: TGTGCCACGAGCGACAGGGGCCTAAGACCGGATGAAAAACTGTTTTTT. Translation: CATSDRGLRPDEKLFF.

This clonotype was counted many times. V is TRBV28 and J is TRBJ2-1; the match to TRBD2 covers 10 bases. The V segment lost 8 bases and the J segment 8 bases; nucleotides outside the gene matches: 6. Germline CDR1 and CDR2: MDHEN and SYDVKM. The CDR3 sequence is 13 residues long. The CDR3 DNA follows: TGTGCCAGCTCAGCGGGGGGGCGCGATGAGCAGTTCTTC. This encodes CASSAGGRDEQFF.

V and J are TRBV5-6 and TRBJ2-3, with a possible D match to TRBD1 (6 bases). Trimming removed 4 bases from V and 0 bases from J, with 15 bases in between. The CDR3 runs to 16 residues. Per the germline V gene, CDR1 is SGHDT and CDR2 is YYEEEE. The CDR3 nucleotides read TGTGCCAGCAGCCTTCGGACAGAGCCTAGCACAGATACGCAGTATTTT. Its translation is CASSLRTEPSTDTQYF. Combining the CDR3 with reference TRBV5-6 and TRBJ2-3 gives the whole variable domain DAGVTQSPTHLIKTRGQQVTLRCSPKSGHDTVSWYQQALGQGPQFIFQYYEEEERQRGNFPDRFSGHQFPNYSSELNVNALLLGDSALYLCASSLRTEPSTDTQYFGPGTRLTVL.

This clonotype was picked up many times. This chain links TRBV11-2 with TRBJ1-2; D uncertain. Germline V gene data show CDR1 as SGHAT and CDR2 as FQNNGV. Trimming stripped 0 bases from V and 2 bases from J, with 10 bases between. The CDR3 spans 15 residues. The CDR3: CASSLEGAINYGYTF. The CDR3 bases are TGTGCCAGCAGCTTAGAAGGCGCCATAAACTATGGCTACACCTTC.

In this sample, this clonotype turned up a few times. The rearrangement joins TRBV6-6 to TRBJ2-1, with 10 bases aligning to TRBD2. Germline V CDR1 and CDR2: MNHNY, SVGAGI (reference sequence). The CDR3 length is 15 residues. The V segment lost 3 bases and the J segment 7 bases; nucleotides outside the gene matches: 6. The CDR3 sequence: CASSYASGGLNEQFF. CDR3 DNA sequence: TGTGCCAGCAGTTATGCTAGCGGGGGACTAAATGAGCAGTTCTTC.

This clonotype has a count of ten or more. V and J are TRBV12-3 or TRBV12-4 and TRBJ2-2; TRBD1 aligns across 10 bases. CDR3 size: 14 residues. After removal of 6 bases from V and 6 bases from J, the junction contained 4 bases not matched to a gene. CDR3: CASRPGTGAGELFF. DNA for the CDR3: TGTGCCAGCAGGCCCGGGACAGGGGCCGGGGAGCTGTTTTTT.

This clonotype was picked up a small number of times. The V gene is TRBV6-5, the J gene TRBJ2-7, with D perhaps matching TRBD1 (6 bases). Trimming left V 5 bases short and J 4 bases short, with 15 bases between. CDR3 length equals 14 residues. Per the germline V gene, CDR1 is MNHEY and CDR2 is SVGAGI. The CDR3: CASSLTGKGYEQYF. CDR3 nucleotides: TGTGCCAGCAGTCTTACAGGGAAGGGGTACGAGCAGTACTTC.

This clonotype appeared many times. The DNA for the CDR3 is TGTGCCAGCAGCCCGGACCTAGGGTCCTACGAGCAGTACTTC. This sequence encodes CASSPDLGSYEQYF. The V and J genes are TRBV5-4 and TRBJ2-7; no definite D call. CDR1 is SGHNT, CDR2 YYREEE, per germline (reference sequence). Between the trimmed V and J ends, which lost 4 bases and 1 base, there was a span of 12 bases. CDR3 length equals 14 residues.

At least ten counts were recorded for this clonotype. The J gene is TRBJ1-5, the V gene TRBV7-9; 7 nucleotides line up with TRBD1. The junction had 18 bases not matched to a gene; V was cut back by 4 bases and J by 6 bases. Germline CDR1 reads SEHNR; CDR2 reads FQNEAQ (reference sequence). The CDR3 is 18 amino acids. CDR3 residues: CASSSGFGERGQGQPQHF. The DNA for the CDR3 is TGTGCCAGCAGCTCTGGTTTTGGAGAAAGGGGGCAGGGTCAGCCCCAGCATTTT.

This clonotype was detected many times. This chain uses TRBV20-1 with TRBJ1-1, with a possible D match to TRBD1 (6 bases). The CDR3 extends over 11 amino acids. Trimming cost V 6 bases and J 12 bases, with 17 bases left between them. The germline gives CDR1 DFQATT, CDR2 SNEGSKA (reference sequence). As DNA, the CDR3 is TGCAGTGCGGCAGGGGTTCCGGTAACTTTCTTT. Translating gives CSAAGVPVTFF.

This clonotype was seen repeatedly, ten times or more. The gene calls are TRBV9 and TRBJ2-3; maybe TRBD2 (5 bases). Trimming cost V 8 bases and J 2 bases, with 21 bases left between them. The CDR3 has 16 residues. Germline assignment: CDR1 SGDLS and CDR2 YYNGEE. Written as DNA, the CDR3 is TGTGCCAGTCCAACCTTTCCAGCGGACGTCACAGATACGCAGTATTTT. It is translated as CASPTFPADVTDTQYF.

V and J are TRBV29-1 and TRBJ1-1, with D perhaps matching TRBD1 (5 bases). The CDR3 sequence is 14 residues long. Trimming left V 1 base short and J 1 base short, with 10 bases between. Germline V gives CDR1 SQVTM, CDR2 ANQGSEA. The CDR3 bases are TGCAGCGTTGAAGGAGGGGCCCCGAACACTGAAGCTTTCTTT. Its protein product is CSVEGGAPNTEAFF. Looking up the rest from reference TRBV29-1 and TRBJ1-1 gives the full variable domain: SAVISQKPSRDICQRGTSLTIQCQVDSQVTMMFWYRQQPGQSLTLIATANQGSEATYESGFVIDKFPISRPNLTFSTLTVSNMSPEDSSIYLCSVEGGAPNTEAFFGQGTRLTVV.

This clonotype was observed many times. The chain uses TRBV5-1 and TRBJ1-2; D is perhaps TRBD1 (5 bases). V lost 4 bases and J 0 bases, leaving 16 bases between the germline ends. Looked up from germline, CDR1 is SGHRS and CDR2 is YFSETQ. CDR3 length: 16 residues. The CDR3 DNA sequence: TGCGCCAGCAGCCTCAACGCCGACAGTGCTAACTATGGCTACACCTTC. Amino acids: CASSLNADSANYGYTF.